Below, 32 T cell receptor beta chains from the same sample are listed, as sequenced in a study of blood T cells in healthy people across ages (dated by TCRdb to about 2015). Libraries came from 5' RACE. Sequencer: Illumina HiSeq 2500. A second PCR of about 6 to 11 cycles was performed with a sample-barcoded 5' primer and a J-beta primer mix. Using fastp trimming at Q25 and MiXCR clonotype assembly, TCRdb reanalyzed the public sequencing data and kept in-frame beta chains. Each CDR3 protein appears once, grouped with its most common genes and DNA. In this sample the table shows 750,000 to 850,000 distinct CDR3 sequences, 20% to 25% of which occur a single time. The top ten constitute more than 3% of the sample. The sample was also reused in another study, on T cells of mothers and their children.

The material sequenced was blood. These receptors all come from a boy younger than 18 in good health.

The J gene is TRBJ2-5, the V gene TRBV9, with a possible D match to TRBD2 (5 bases). The CDR3 has 13 amino acids. V shed 5 bases and J shed 4 bases, with 12 bases lying between them. The germline V gene has CDR1 SGDLS and CDR2 YYNGEE. CDR3 residues: CASSGPSGETQYF. The CDR3, as DNA: TGTGCCAGCAGTGGGCCCAGCGGAGAGACCCAGTACTTC.

The J gene is TRBJ1-4, the V gene TRBV4-1; weak D call: TRBD1 (5 bases). V was trimmed by 1 base and J by 0 bases, leaving 9 bases between them. Germline V gives CDR1 MGHRA, CDR2 YSYEKL. The CDR3 spans 16 residues. CDR3 amino acids: CASSQGDRTTNEKLFF. CDR3 in DNA: TGCGCCAGCAGCCAAGGAGACAGAACAACTAATGAAAAACTGTTTTTT.

The chain links TRBV12-3 or TRBV12-4 to TRBJ1-6; D unclear. Trimming took off 3 bases at V and 7 bases at J, with 10 bases between the two ends. This CDR3 comprises 14 residues. CDR3 protein: CASSFTGRNSPLHF. CDR3 DNA sequence: TGTGCCAGCAGTTTTACCGGGAGGAATTCACCCCTCCACTTT.

This clonotype has a handful of counts. Sequence at one end of the junction differs from germline and may be a read error. The chain is built from TRBV7-9 and TRBJ2-6, with D perhaps TRBD2 (6 bases). The CDR3 spans 18 residues. The germline V gene encodes CDR1 SEHNR and CDR2 FQNEAQ (reference sequence). In nucleotides, the CDR3 is TGTGCCAGCAGTTTAGGTTTGGCTAGCGAGGCTGGGGCCAACGTCCTGACTTTC. Its protein is CASSLGLASEAGANVLTF.

This clonotype has a handful of counts. The V gene is TRBV29-1, the J gene TRBJ2-7; a weak D match, TRBD1 (5 bases). CDR3 length equals 11 residues. Germline V CDR1 and CDR2: SQVTM, ANQGSEA. Trimming took off 5 bases at V and 1 base at J, with 6 bases between the two ends. CDR3: CSVRQSYEQYF. The CDR3 DNA reads as TGCAGCGTTAGACAGTCCTACGAGCAGTACTTC.

The chain combines TRBV4-3 with TRBJ1-6; D possibly corresponds to TRBD1 (6 bases). The germline CDR1 and CDR2 sequences are LGHNA and YSLEER. V lost 0 bases and J lost 4, with 10 bases in between. The CDR3 is 16 residues long. The CDR3 region has the DNA TGCGCCAGCAGCCAAGAGGCAGGGGAATATAATTCACCCCTCCACTTT. Amino acids: CASSQEAGEYNSPLHF.

V gene TRBV12-3 or TRBV12-4 combines with J gene TRBJ2-5, with TRBD2 identical over 11 bases. Trimming cost V 5 bases and J 5 bases; bases outside gene matches: 10. The CDR3 sequence is 16 residues long. The CDR3 protein is CASSITSGGLGETQYF. The CDR3 nucleotides are TGTGCCAGCAGTATCACTAGCGGGGGCCTGGGGGAGACCCAGTACTTC.

This clonotype appeared a few times. V usage is TRBV15 and J usage is TRBJ2-5; D is undetermined. CDR1 is LNHNV, CDR2 YYDKDF, per germline (reference sequence). The CDR3 loop spans 15 amino acids. Trimming left V 0 bases short and J 7 bases short, with 15 bases between. As DNA, the CDR3 is TGTGCCACCAGCAGAGATTCGGCCCCTGGAACGACCCAGTACTTC. The encoded protein is CATSRDSAPGTTQYF.

The chain joins TRBV27 to TRBJ1-6; D ambiguous. The germline gives CDR1 MNHEY, CDR2 SMNVEV (reference sequence). The CDR3 length is 15 residues. Trimming pared 5 bases from V and 6 bases from J, leaving 14 bases between. Here the CDR3 DNA reads TGTGCCAGCAGTGTAGGAGCGTCGGGTAATTCACCCCTCCACTTT. The encoded protein is CASSVGASGNSPLHF.

The V gene is TRBV7-2, the J gene TRBJ1-2; D is uncertain. The V and J ends lost 5 bases and 8 bases respectively, with 12 bases between them. The germline gives CDR1 SGHTA, CDR2 FQGNSA. The CDR3 has 12 amino acids. The CDR3 DNA reads TGTGCCAGCAGCCAAGGTCCGACCGGCTACACCTTC. Protein: CASSQGPTGYTF.

This clonotype has only a few counts. The chain combines TRBV6-1 with TRBJ2-5; D possibly corresponds to TRBD2 (6 bases). The CDR3 has 18 residues. The V gene's germline CDR1 is MNHNS and CDR2 SASEGT. Deletions cut 5 bases from V and 5 bases from J, with 27 bases between. CDR3 DNA: TGTGCCAGCAGTCCCCGACCGGGAGCCGCATTGGGGGGTGAGACCCAGTACTTC. Its translation is CASSPRPGAALGGETQYF.

The chain recombines TRBV6-2 or TRBV6-3 with TRBJ1-3; D remains ambiguous. The CDR3 totals 15 residues. Trimming removed 2 bases at V and 3 bases at J, with 11 bases between. CDR1 is MNHEY, CDR2 SVGEGT, per germline. The CDR3 region is CASSYPSTRGNTIYF. The DNA of the CDR3 is TGTGCCAGCAGTTACCCCTCGACGCGTGGAAACACCATATATTTT.

The sample holds a few counts of this clonotype. This chain joins TRBV20-1 and TRBJ2-7, with TRBD2 matching over 8 bases. This CDR3 is 14 amino acids long. Germline trimming cut 3 bases from V and 3 bases from J; bases unmatched to any gene: 7. Germline V gene sequence: CDR1 DFQATT, CDR2 SNEGSKA (reference sequence). The CDR3 DNA follows: TGCAGTGCTAGTTCGCGGGGGGCCGTCTACGAGCAGTACTTC. Residues: CSASSRGAVYEQYF.

This chain connects TRBV28 to TRBJ2-1; maybe TRBD1 (5 bases). The CDR3 runs to 14 residues. Trimming shortened V by 4 bases and J by 6 bases, and 13 bases separated the two germline ends. In germline, CDR1 is MDHEN, CDR2 SYDVKM. The CDR3 protein is CASSSSPGFNEQFF. As DNA, the CDR3 is TGTGCCAGCAGTTCCTCCCCAGGGTTCAATGAGCAGTTCTTC.

The rearrangement uses TRBV30 and TRBJ2-5; D remains ambiguous. The DNA end is more similar to TRBJ2-1, so the J call may be wrong. This CDR3 spans 10 amino acids. Per the germline V gene, CDR1 is GTSNPN and CDR2 is SVGIG (reference sequence). CDR3 nucleotides: TGTGCCTGGAGTGAGAATGAGCAGTTCTTC. Protein product: CAWSENEQFF.

A note on this clonotype: At one boundary the junction diverges from the germline segment, which might be a read error. The chain employs TRBV7-9 and TRBJ2-1; possible D gene TRBD1, 5 bases. The CDR3 sequence is 16 residues long. CDR1 and CDR2 from the germline V gene are SEHNR and FQNEAQ (reference sequence). CDR3 region: CTSSLAVREIYNEQFF. The CDR3 bases are TGTACCAGCAGCTTAGCAGTCAGGGAAATCTACAATGAGCAGTTCTTC.

This sequence joins TRBV15 and TRBJ2-5; D unresolved. CDR1 LNHNV and CDR2 YYDKDF come from the germline V gene (reference sequence). V dropped 1 base and J dropped 2 bases, with 8 bases sitting between them. This CDR3 contains 14 residues. CDR3 sequence: CATSRGRVQETQYF. The CDR3 bases are TGTGCCACCAGCAGAGGACGGGTTCAAGAGACCCAGTACTTC.

This clonotype appeared a few times. The CDR3 here is CASSSAGTSGIDEQFF. The CDR3 DNA is TGTGCCAGCAGTTCTGCCGGGACTAGCGGGATAGATGAGCAGTTCTTC. The chain combines TRBV12-3 or TRBV12-4 with TRBJ2-1, with 13 bases identical to TRBD2. The CDR3 loop spans 16 amino acids. V was clipped by 4 bases and J by 8 bases; unmatched bases: 8.

This chain links TRBV28 with TRBJ2-1, with 7 bases that match TRBD2. Trimming removed 7 bases from V and 2 bases from J; junction bases left unmatched: 2. The CDR3 spans 13 residues. Germline V gives CDR1 MDHEN, CDR2 SYDVKM. CDR3 loop: CASTAGTYNEQFF. Written as DNA, the CDR3 is TGTGCCAGCACAGCGGGAACCTACAATGAGCAGTTCTTC.

CDR3 coding DNA: TGTGCCATCAGTGAGGGCGGGAGTACCTACGAGCAGTACTTC. Its protein product is CAISEGGSTYEQYF. The chain uses TRBV10-3 and TRBJ2-5, with 7 bases identical to TRBD2. The J call may not be correct, given that the DNA end is closer to TRBJ2-7. Germline CDR1 ENHRY, CDR2 SYGVKD. The CDR3 sequence is 14 residues long.

This clonotype came up a few times. The germline gene is not matched at one end of the junction; a read error may be the cause. The V and J genes are TRBV2 and TRBJ2-5, with TRBD2 matching over 8 bases. Germline assignment: CDR1 SNHLY and CDR2 FYNNEI. The CDR3 is made up of 11 amino acids. The CDR3: CASAYERENNF. The CDR3 region has the DNA TGTGCCAGCGCCTATGAGCGGGAGAACAACTTC.

V is TRBV28 and J is TRBJ2-7, with a possible D match to TRBD1 (6 bases). Germline CDR1 MDHEN, CDR2 SYDVKM. The V end was cut by 10 bases, the J end by 5 bases, with 9 bases between. The CDR3 covers 10 residues. This CDR3 is CATTGHEQYF. The CDR3 DNA reads TGTGCCACCACAGGGCACGAGCAGTACTTC.

The chain uses TRBV4-3 and TRBJ2-5; the D is unclear. The J call could be wrong; TRBJ2-1 is a better fit for the DNA end. The CDR3 totals 14 residues. Germline V gene data show CDR1 as LGHNA and CDR2 as YSLEER. CDR3 in amino acids: CASSQGHAPDEQFF. The CDR3 nucleotides are TGCGCCAGCAGCCAAGGCCACGCTCCAGATGAGCAGTTCTTC.

The chain employs TRBV29-1 and TRBJ2-1; tentatively, D is TRBD1 (5 bases). Germline V gives CDR1 SQVTM, CDR2 ANQGSEA. The CDR3 runs 12 residues. V was trimmed by 4 bases and J by 10 bases, leaving 14 bases between them. The CDR3 region is CSVVWWGSEQFF. CDR3 bases: TGCAGCGTTGTTTGGTGGGGCAGCGAGCAGTTCTTC.

In its sample, this clonotype was seen a few times. The J gene is TRBJ2-3, the V gene TRBV5-5; 7 positions match TRBD1. The CDR3 spans 15 residues. Trimming removed 2 bases from V and 4 bases from J; junction bases left unmatched: 7. Germline values: CDR1 SGHKS, CDR2 YYEKEE (reference sequence). The CDR3 loop is CASSLQGTSPDTQYF. CDR3 nucleotide sequence: TGTGCCAGCAGCTTACAGGGGACGTCCCCAGATACGCAGTATTTT.

The V and J genes are TRBV29-1 and TRBJ2-5; no clear D gene. This CDR3 comprises 14 residues. The V gene's germline CDR1 is SQVTM and CDR2 ANQGSEA. V lost 6 bases to trimming and J lost 5 bases, with 19 bases between them. The CDR3 loop reads CSVATEAGIETQYF. CDR3 DNA: TGCAGCGTCGCCACCGAGGCAGGAATTGAGACCCAGTACTTC. The full variable domain, with the rest looked up from reference TRBV29-1 and TRBJ2-5, is SAVISQKPSRDICQRGTSLTIQCQVDSQVTMMFWYRQQPGQSLTLIATANQGSEATYESGFVIDKFPISRPNLTFSTLTVSNMSPEDSSIYLCSVATEAGIETQYFGPGTRLLVL.

This clonotype was counted between two and nine times. The CDR3 region has the DNA TGTGCCAGCAGTTACGGGGTCAGGGAGGTTGAGACCCAGTACTTC. The encoded protein is CASSYGVREVETQYF. V gene TRBV6-5 combines with J gene TRBJ2-5; perhaps TRBD2 as D (6 bases). Germline values: CDR1 MNHEY, CDR2 SVGAGI. The CDR3 contains 15 residues. Deletions cut 2 bases from V and 5 bases from J, with 15 bases between.

This clonotype showed up just a few times. J is TRBJ2-7 and V is TRBV29-1; D is possibly TRBD1 (6 bases). The CDR3 runs 11 residues. CDR1 is SQVTM, CDR2 ANQGSEA, per germline. V was pared by 5 bases and J by 5 bases, with 10 bases between. CDR3 bases: TGCAGCGTTCGAAGACAGGACGAGCAGTACTTC. Its translation: CSVRRQDEQYF.

This clonotype came up once. The V and J genes are TRBV7-2 and TRBJ1-6, with 7 bases lining up with TRBD1. The CDR3 is made up of 15 amino acids. Germline V gene lookup returns CDR1 SGHTA and CDR2 FQGNSA. V lost 2 bases, J lost 6 bases, and 4 bases stayed unmatched. The CDR3 DNA is TGTGCCAGCAGCTTAAGGGACAGATTTAATTCACCCCTCCACTTT. It yields the protein CASSLRDRFNSPLHF.

The CDR3 reads CASSRVINEQFF. The CDR3 nucleotides are TGTGCCAGCAGCCGCGTAATTAATGAGCAGTTCTTC. The genes are TRBV28 and TRBJ2-5, with D unclear. With the DNA end fitting TRBJ2-1 better, the J assignment may be wrong. There are 12 residues in the CDR3. Germline CDR1 reads MDHEN; CDR2 reads SYDVKM.

This chain links TRBV7-9 with TRBJ2-7, with TRBD1 matching over 9 bases. There are 15 residues in the CDR3. V lost 3 bases to trimming and J lost 4 bases; unmatched junction nucleotides: 7. The germline gives CDR1 SEHNR, CDR2 FQNEAQ (reference sequence). Here the CDR3 reads CASSLGRTGEYEQYF. As DNA, the CDR3 is TGTGCCAGCAGCTTGGGACGGACAGGGGAATACGAGCAGTACTTC.

This clonotype was observed a handful of times. The V gene is TRBV7-8, the J gene TRBJ2-4, with a weak D call TRBD2 (7 bases). The CDR3 is 19 residues long. The V end lost 2 bases, the J end lost 6 bases, and 26 bases lay between the germline ends. In germline, CDR1 is SGHVS, CDR2 FQNEAQ. CDR3 DNA sequence: TGTGCCAGCAGCTTATCCGTCACCTATTACGGGGGGCTAGGAAACATTCAGTACTTC. Its translation: CASSLSVTYYGGLGNIQYF.